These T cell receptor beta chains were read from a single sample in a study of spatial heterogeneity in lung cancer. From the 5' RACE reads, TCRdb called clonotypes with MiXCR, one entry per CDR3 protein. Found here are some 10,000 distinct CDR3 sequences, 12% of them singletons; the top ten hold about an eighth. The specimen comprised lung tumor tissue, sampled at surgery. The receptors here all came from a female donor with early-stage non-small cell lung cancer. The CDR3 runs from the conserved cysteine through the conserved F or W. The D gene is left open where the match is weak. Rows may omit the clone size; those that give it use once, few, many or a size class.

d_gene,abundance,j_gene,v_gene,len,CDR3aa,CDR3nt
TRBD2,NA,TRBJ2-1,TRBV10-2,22,CASSESPRVGLAGRTTYNEQFF,TGCGCCAGCAGTGAATCCCCAAGGGTGGGACTAGCGGGGAGAACGACCTACAATGAGCAGTTCTTC
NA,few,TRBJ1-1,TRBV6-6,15,CASSYPSDRNTEAFF,TGTGCCAGCAGTTACCCTTCGGACAGGAACACTGAAGCTTTCTTT
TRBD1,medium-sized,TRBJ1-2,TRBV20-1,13,CSARRDRVLGYTF,TGCAGTGCTAGACGGGACAGGGTCTTAGGCTACACCTTC
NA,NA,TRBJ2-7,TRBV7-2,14,CASSPSREFYEQYF,TGTGCCAGCAGCCCCTCGAGGGAATTCTACGAGCAGTACTTC
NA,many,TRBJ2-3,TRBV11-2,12,CASSQPDPWQYF,TGTGCCAGCAGCCAGCCGGACCCGTGGCAGTATTTT
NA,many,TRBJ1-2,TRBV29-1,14,CSVLTYRNSYGYTF,TGCAGCGTTCTCACCTATCGGAACAGCTATGGCTACACCTTC
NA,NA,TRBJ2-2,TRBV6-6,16,CASSYSGGLNTGELFF,TGTGCCAGCAGTTACTCCGGCGGGCTGAACACCGGGGAGCTGTTTTTT
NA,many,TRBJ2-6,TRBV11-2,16,CASSSDGELWANFLTF,TGTGCCAGCAGCTCGGACGGCGAATTATGGGCCAACTTCCTGACTTTC
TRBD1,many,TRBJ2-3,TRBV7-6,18,CASSLWAPGGYSTDTQYF,TGTGCCAGCAGTTTATGGGCCCCAGGGGGATATAGCACAGATACGCAGTATTTT
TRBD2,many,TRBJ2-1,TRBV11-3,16,CASSFGASGYYNEQFF,TGTGCCAGCAGCTTTGGGGCTAGCGGGTACTACAATGAGCAGTTCTTC
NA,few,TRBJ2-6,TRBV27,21,CASSSPLSRGIGSTGANVLTF,TGTGCCAGCAGTTCCCCCCTTTCCCGAGGGATCGGCTCGACCGGGGCCAACGTCCTGACTTTC
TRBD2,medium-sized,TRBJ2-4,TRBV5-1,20,CASSPGLAGTPREAKNIQYF,TGCGCCAGCAGCCCTGGACTAGCGGGGACTCCGAGGGAAGCCAAAAACATTCAGTACTTC
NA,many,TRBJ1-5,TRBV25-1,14,CASSELTGHQPQHF,TGTGCCAGCAGTGAATTAACAGGACATCAGCCCCAGCATTTT
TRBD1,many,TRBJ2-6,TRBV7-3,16,CASSLMGQGAFNVLTF,TGTGCCAGCAGCTTAATGGGACAGGGGGCCTTCAACGTCCTGACTTTC
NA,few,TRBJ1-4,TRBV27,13,CASSWRGAGTLFF,TGTGCCAGCAGTTGGCGCGGGGCAGGCACGCTGTTTTTT
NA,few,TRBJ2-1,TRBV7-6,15,CASSFQAGAINEQFF,TGTGCCAGCAGTTTCCAAGCAGGGGCGATTAATGAGCAGTTCTTC
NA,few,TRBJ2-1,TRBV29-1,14,CSVARDPPYNEQFF,TGCAGCGTTGCCCGGGACCCCCCCTACAATGAGCAGTTCTTC
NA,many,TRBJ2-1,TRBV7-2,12,CASSTRYNEQFF,TGTGCCAGCAGCACACGGTACAATGAGCAGTTCTTC
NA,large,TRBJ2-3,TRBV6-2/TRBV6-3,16,CASSYSHPLSRDTQYF,TGTGCCAGCAGTTACTCACACCCCCTCAGCCGGGATACGCAGTATTTT
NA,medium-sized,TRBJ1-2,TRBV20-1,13,CSADEWGIYGYTF,TGCAGTGCTGATGAGTGGGGGATCTATGGCTACACCTTC
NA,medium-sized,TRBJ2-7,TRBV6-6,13,CASSYSADDEQYF,TGTGCCAGCAGTTACTCGGCTGATGACGAGCAGTACTTC
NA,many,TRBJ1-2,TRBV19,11,CASSMTVDYTF,TGTGCCAGTAGTATGACGGTTGACTACACCTTC
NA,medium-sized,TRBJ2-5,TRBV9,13,CASSALWGETQYF,TGTGCCAGCAGCGCACTATGGGGGGAGACCCAGTACTTC
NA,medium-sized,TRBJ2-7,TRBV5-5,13,CASSQTQGTRQYF,TGTGCCAGCAGCCAGACCCAGGGTACTCGGCAGTACTTC
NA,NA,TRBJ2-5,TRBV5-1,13,CASSLGGQETQYF,TGCGCCAGCAGCTTAGGAGGACAAGAGACCCAGTACTTC
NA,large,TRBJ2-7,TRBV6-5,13,CASSYSKGSEQYF,TGTGCCAGCAGTTACTCGAAGGGGTCCGAGCAGTACTTC
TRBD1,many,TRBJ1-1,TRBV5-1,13,CAVRDSGNTEAFF,TGCGCCGTCCGGGACAGTGGGAACACTGAAGCTTTCTTT
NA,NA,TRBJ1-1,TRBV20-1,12,CRLTGKNTEAFF,TGCAGGCTCACAGGGAAGAACACTGAAGCTTTCTTT
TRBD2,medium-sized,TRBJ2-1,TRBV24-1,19,CATSDWRLAGGGPLNEQFF,TGTGCCACCAGTGATTGGCGACTAGCGGGAGGAGGACCCCTTAATGAGCAGTTCTTC
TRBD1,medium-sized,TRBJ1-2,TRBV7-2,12,CASSSDRVGYTF,TGTGCCAGCAGCTCCGACAGGGTCGGCTACACCTTC
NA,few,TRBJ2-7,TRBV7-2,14,CASSLVGSSYEQYF,TGTGCCAGCAGCTTAGTCGGGAGCTCCTACGAGCAGTACTTC
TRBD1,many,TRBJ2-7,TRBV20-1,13,CSAQTGGYYEQYF,TGCAGTGCTCAGACAGGGGGCTACTACGAGCAGTACTTC
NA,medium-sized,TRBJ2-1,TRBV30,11,CAWRTYNEQFF,TGTGCCTGGAGAACCTACAATGAGCAGTTCTTC
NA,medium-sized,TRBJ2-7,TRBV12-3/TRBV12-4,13,CASSLATQGEQYF,TGTGCCAGCAGTTTAGCTACCCAGGGAGAGCAGTACTTC
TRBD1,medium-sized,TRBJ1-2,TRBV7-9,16,CASSSSSGTVSYGYTF,TGTGCCAGCAGCTCAAGTTCCGGGACAGTATCGTATGGCTACACCTTC
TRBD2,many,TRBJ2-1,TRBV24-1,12,CATGGEENEQFF,TGTGCCACCGGGGGGGAGGAGAATGAGCAGTTCTTC
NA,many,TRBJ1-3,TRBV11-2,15,CASSLEGGSENTIYF,TGTGCCAGCAGCTTAGAGGGCGGGTCTGAAAACACCATATATTTT
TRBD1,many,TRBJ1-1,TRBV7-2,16,CASSLDTGGGYTEAFF,TGTGCCAGCAGCTTAGATACAGGGGGCGGGTACACTGAAGCTTTCTTT
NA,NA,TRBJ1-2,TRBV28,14,CASSSMLGFYGYTF,TGTGCCAGCAGTTCCATGCTTGGGTTCTATGGCTACACCTTC
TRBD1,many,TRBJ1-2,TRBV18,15,CASSPPGQPAYGYTF,TGTGCCAGCTCACCACCGGGACAGCCGGCCTATGGCTACACCTTC
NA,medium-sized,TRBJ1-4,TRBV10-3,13,CATKEHPNEKLFF,TGTGCCACGAAAGAACACCCTAATGAAAAACTGTTTTTT
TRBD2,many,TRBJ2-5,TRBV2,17,CASSELAGGRGGETQYF,TGTGCCAGCAGTGAACTAGCGGGGGGCCGCGGGGGAGAGACCCAGTACTTC
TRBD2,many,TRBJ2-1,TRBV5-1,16,CASSLDTGGSYNEQFF,TGCGCCAGCAGCTTGGATACGGGGGGGTCCTACAATGAGCAGTTCTTC
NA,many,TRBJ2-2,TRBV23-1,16,CASSQGRQSNTGELFF,TGCGCCAGCAGTCAAGGACGACAGTCGAACACCGGGGAGCTGTTTTTT
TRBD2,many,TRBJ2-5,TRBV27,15,CASSLRGLAGETQYF,TGTGCCAGCAGTTTGAGGGGACTAGCGGGAGAGACCCAGTACTTC
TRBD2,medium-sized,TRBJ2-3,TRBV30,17,CAWSPRPTSGSTDTQYF,TGTGCCTGGAGTCCCAGACCCACTAGCGGGAGCACAGATACGCAGTATTTT
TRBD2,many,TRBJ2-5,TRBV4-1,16,CASSQEGREGPETQYF,TGCGCCAGCAGCCAAGAAGGGCGGGAGGGCCCGGAGACCCAGTACTTC
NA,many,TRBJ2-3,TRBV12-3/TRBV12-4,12,CASTVGTDTQYF,TGTGCCAGCACGGTGGGCACAGATACGCAGTATTTT
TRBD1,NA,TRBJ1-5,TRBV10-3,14,CAIRGQGINQPQHF,TGTGCCATCAGGGGACAGGGGATAAATCAGCCCCAGCATTTT
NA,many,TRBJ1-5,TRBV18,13,CASSDGGNQPQHF,TGTGCCAGCTCGGATGGGGGGAATCAGCCCCAGCATTTT
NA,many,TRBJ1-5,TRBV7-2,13,CASSLDGEQPQHF,TGTGCCAGCAGCTTAGATGGGGAGCAGCCCCAGCATTTT
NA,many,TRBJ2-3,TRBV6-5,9,CARSLTQYF,TGTGCTCGCTCCCTTACGCAGTATTTT